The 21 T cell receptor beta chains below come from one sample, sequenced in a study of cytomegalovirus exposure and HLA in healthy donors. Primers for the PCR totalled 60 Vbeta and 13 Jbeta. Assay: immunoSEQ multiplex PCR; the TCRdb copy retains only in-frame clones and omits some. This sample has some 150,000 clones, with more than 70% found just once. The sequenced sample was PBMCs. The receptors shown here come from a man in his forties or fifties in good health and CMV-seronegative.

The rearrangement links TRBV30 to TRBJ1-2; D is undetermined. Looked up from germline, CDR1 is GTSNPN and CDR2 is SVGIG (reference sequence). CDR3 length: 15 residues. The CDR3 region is CATLPDLYTNYGYTF. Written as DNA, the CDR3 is TGTGCAACCTTACCCGATTTGTACACTAACTATGGCTACACCTTC. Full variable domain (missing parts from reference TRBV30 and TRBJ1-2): SQTIHQWPATLVQPVGSPLSLECTVEGTSNPNLYWYRQAAGRGLQLLFYSVGIGQISSEVPQNLSASRPQDRQFILSSKKLLLSDSGFYLCATLPDLYTNYGYTFGSGTRLTVV.

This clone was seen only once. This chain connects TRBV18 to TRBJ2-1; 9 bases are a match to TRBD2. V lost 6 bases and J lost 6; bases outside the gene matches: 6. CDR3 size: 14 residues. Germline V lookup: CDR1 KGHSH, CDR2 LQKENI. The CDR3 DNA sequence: TGTGCCAGCTCCGGGACTAGCTCTTTCAATGAGCAGTTCTTC. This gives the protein CASSGTSSFNEQFF.

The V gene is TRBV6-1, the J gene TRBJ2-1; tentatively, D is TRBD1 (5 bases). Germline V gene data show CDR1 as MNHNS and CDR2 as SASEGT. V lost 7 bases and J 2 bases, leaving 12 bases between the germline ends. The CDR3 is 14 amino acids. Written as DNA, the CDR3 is TGTGCCAGCATAGACAGACCGGCCTACAATGAGCAGTTCTTC. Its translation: CASIDRPAYNEQFF.

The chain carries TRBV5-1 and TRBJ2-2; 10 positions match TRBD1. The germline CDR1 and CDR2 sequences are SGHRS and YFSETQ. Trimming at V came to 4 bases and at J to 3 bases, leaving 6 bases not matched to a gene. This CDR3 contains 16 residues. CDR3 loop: CASSPPGTGDTGELFF. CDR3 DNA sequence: TGCGCCAGCAGCCCCCCCGGGACAGGGGACACCGGGGAGCTGTTTTTT. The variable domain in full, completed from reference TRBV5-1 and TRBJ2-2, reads KAGVTQTPRYLIKTRGQQVTLSCSPISGHRSVSWYQQTPGQGLQFLFEYFSETQRNKGNFPGRFSGRQFSNSRSEMNVSTLELGDSALYLCASSPPGTGDTGELFFGEGSRLTVL.

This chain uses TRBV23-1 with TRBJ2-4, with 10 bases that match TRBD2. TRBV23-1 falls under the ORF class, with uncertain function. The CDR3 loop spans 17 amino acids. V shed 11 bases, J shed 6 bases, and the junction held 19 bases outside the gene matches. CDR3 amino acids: CALFLAGGFLRRNIQYF. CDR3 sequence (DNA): TGCGCCTTGTTTTTAGCGGGGGGCTTCCTGAGGAGAAACATTCAGTACTTC.

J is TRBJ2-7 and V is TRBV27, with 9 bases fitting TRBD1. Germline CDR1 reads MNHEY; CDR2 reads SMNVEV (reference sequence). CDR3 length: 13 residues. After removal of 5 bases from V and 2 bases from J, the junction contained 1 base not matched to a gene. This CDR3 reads CASSRDRAYEQYF. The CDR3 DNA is TGTGCCAGCAGTCGGGACAGGGCCTACGAGCAGTACTTC.

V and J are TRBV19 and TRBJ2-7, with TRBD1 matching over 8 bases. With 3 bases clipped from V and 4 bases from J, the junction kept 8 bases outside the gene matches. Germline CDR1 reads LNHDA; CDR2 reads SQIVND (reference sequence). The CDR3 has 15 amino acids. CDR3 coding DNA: TGTGCCAGTAGTATTGGGTGGCAGGGGGCATACGAGCAGTACTTC. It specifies CASSIGWQGAYEQYF.

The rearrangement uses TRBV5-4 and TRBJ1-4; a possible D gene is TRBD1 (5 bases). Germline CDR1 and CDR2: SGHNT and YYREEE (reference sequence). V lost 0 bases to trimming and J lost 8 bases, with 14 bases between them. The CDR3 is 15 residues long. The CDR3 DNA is TGTGCCAGCAGCTTGGAAGGGGCGGGGGGGGAAAAACTGTTTTTT. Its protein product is CASSLEGAGGEKLFF. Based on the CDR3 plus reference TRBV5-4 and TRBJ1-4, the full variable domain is ETGVTQSPTHLIKTRGQQVTLRCSSQSGHNTVSWYQQALGQGPQFIFQYYREEENGRGNFPPRFSGLQFPNYSSELNVNALELDDSALYLCASSLEGAGGEKLFFGSGTQLSVL.

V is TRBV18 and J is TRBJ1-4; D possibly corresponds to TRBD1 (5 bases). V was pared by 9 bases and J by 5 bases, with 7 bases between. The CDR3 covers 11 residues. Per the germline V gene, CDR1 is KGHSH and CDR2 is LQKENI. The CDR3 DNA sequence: TGTGCCAGTGGGGGGAATGAAAAACTGTTTTTT. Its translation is CASGGNEKLFF.

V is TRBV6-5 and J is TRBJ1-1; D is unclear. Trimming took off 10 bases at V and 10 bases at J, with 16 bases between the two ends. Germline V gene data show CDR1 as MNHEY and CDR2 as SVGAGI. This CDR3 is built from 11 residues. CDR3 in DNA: TGTGCCACCCTCCGGGAAGGGCGAGCTTTCTTT. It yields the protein CATLREGRAFF.

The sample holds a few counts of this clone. CDR3 sequence (DNA): TGCGCCAGCAGCTTTATGGCGGGAATAGGTAATTCACCCCTCCACTTT. It translates to CASSFMAGIGNSPLHF. The chain uses TRBV5-1 and TRBJ1-6; D ambiguous. Trimming took 2 bases from V and 6 from J, leaving 15 bases between them. CDR1 and CDR2 (germline): SGHRS, YFSETQ. This CDR3 region has 16 residues.

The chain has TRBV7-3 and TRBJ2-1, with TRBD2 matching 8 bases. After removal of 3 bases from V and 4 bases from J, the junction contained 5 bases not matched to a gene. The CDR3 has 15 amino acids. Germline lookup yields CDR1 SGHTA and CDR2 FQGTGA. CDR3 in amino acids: CASSLGGGTYNEQFF. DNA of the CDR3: TGTGCCAGCAGCTTGGGCGGGGGGACATACAATGAGCAGTTCTTC. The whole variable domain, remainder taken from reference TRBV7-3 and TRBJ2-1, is GAGVSQTPSNKVTEKGKYVELRCDPISGHTALYWYRQSLGQGPEFLIYFQGTGAADDSGLPNDRFFAVRPEGSVSTLKIQRTERGDSAVYLCASSLGGGTYNEQFFGPGTRLTVL.

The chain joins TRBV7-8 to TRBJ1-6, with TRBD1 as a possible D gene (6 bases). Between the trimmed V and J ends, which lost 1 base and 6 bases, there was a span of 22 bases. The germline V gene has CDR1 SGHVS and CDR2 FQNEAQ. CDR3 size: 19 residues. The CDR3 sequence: CASSLELGAGVMSNSPLHF. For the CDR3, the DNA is TGTGCCAGCAGCTTAGAGCTCGGCGCAGGGGTTATGTCTAATTCACCCCTCCACTTT.

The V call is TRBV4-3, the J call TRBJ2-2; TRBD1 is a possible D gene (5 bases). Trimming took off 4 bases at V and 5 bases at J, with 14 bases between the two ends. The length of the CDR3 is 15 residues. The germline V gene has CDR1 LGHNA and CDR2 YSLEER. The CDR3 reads CASSLRQRSTGELFF. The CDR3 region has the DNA TGCGCCAGCAGCCTCCGACAGCGCAGTACCGGGGAGCTGTTTTTT.

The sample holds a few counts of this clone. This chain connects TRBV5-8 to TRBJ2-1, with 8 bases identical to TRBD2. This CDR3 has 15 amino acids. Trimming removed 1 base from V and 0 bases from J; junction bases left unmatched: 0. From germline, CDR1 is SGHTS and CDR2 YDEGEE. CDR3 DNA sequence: TGTGCCAGCAGCTTGCGGGGGGGCTCCTACAATGAGCAGTTCTTC. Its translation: CASSLRGGSYNEQFF.

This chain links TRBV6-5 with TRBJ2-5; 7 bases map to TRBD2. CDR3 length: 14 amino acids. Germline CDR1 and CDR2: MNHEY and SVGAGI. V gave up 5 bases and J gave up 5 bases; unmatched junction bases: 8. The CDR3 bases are TGTGCCAGCAGTCAGGTGGGGGGGGTGGAGACCCAGTACTTC. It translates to CASSQVGGVETQYF.

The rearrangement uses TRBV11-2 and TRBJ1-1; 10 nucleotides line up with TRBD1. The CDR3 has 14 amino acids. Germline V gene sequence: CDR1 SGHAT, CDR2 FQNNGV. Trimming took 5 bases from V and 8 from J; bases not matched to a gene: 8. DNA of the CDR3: TGTGCCAGCAGCATGACTAGACAGGGGGCGGAAGCTTTCTTT. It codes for CASSMTRQGAEAFF.

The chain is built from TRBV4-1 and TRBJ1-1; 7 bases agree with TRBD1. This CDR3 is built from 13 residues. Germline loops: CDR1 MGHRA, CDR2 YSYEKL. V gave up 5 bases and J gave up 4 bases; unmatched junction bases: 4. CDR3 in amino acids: CASSAQGGTEAFF. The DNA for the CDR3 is TGCGCCAGCAGCGCCCAGGGGGGCACTGAAGCTTTCTTT.

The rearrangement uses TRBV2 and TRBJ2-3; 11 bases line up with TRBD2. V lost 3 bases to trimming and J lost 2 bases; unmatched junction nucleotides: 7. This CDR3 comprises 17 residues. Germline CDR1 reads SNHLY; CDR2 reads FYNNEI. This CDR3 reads CASSDGGLADHTDTQYF. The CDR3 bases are TGTGCCAGCAGTGACGGGGGACTAGCGGATCACACAGATACGCAGTATTTT.

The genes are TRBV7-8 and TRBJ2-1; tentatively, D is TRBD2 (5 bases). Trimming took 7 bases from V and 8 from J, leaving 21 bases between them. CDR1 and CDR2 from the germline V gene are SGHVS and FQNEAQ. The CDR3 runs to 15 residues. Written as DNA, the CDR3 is TGTGCCAGCACCACTAGACACGGACCGGCGGATGAGCAGTTCTTC. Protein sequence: CASTTRHGPADEQFF.

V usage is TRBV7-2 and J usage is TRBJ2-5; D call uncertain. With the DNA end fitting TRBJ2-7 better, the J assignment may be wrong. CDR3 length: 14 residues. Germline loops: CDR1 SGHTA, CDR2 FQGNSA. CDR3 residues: CASSLSRSSYEQYF. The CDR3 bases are TGTGCCAGCAGCTTAAGTAGGAGCTCCTACGAGCAGTACTTC.